The rows below give T cell receptor beta chains drawn from one sample of a study of control samples from healthy donors and cancer patients. The repertoire was sequenced with immunoSEQ multiplex PCR; TCRdb's copy has only in-frame clones and lacks some. This repertoire shows approximately 89,000 clones, 80% to 90% found once; its top ten account for around 18%. The specimen sequenced was blood. The receptors were sampled from a man aged 45-60 years in good health. The CDR3 runs from the conserved cysteine through the conserved F or W. The D gene is left open where the match is weak. Part of the rows lack a size; the others show once, few, many or a class for expanded clones.

>TRBV29-1|-|-|TRBJ2-4
TGCAGCGTTAAACAGTGGGATCTAGCCAAAAACATTCAGTACTTC
CSVKQWDLAKNIQYF
>TRBV9|-|-|TRBJ1-4
TGTGCCAGCAGCGTAGGAGGACCGAATGAAAAACTGTTTTTT
CASSVGGPNEKLFF
>TRBV7-9|-|-|TRBJ1-1
TGTGCCAGCAGCTTAGCAGGGGATGAGGCTTTCTTT
CASSLAGDEAFF
>TRBV2|-|-|TRBJ1-6
TGTGCCAGCAGACCCGTCTCAGTCGCGTCACCCCTCCACTTT
CASRPVSVASPLHF
>TRBV9|TRBD2|-|TRBJ2-1
TGTGCCAGCAGCGTAACGGGAGGGGGATACAATGAGCAGTTCTTC
CASSVTGGGYNEQFF
>TRBV19|TRBD1|-|TRBJ2-1
TGTGCCAGTAGTATCACAGGGGGGCGCCAATATGAGCAGTTCTTC
CASSITGGRQYEQFF
>TRBV6-5|TRBD1|once|TRBJ1-1
TGTGCCAGCAGTTACTGGGGACAGGGGCAATCTGAAGCTTTCTTT
CASSYWGQGQSEAFF
>TRBV18|-|-|TRBJ2-7
TGTGCCAGCTCACCCCCTCCCCCCTCCTACGAGCAGTACTTC
CASSPPPPSYEQYF
>TRBV20-1|-|-|TRBJ1-5
TGCAGTGCTAGAGAGGGTGGGCCCCAGCATTTT
CSAREGGPQHF
>TRBV4-3|-|-|TRBJ1-3
TGCGCCAGCAGCCAAGATACAACCTCTGGAAACACCATATATTTT
CASSQDTTSGNTIYF
>TRBV5-1|-|-|TRBJ2-7
TGCGCCAGCAGCGAGACTATCGCCCCCGAGCAGTACTTC
CASSETIAPEQYF